The next 26 T cell receptor beta chains were all read from a single sample in a study of blood T cell repertoires in COVID-19. Profiling relied on immunoSEQ multiplex PCR, and the TCRdb table lists in-frame clones only, not all of them. The profile shows 200,000 or so clones, 79% of them singletons. Material: peripheral blood. Source of these receptors: a man aged 60-69 years with active or convalescent COVID-19.

This clone appeared a few times. The chain is built from TRBV29-1 and TRBJ2-7; 10 bases agree with TRBD2. Germline values: CDR1 SQVTM, CDR2 ANQGSEA. There are 15 residues in the CDR3. Germline trimming cut 6 bases from V and 4 bases from J; bases unmatched to any gene: 12. The CDR3 DNA is TGCAGCGTCGCGGGTTCTAGCGGGAGTAGGTACGAGCAGTACTTC. Translating it yields CSVAGSSGSRYEQYF.

This clone appeared once. The chain couples TRBV27 to TRBJ2-7, with 8 bases that match TRBD2. Germline V gene sequence: CDR1 MNHEY, CDR2 SMNVEV (reference sequence). CDR3 length equals 15 residues. V shed 7 bases, J shed 0 bases, and the junction held 8 bases outside the gene matches. The CDR3 DNA sequence: TGTGCCAGCAAACCCCGGGGGGGGAGCTCCTACGAGCAGTACTTC. This sequence encodes CASKPRGGSSYEQYF.

V gene TRBV9 combines with J gene TRBJ2-4; D is uncertain. V was trimmed by 4 bases and J by 7 bases, leaving 15 bases between them. Germline lookup yields CDR1 SGDLS and CDR2 YYNGEE. CDR3 size: 14 residues. The CDR3 DNA follows: TGTGCCAGCAGCCGTGAGGCTAGATCGAACATTCAGTACTTC. Protein sequence: CASSREARSNIQYF.

This clone has just one count. This chain connects TRBV3-1 (or the pseudogene TRBV3-2) to TRBJ1-1, with 7 bases aligning to TRBD1. The CDR3 runs 13 residues. The V gene's germline CDR1 is LGHDT and CDR2 YNNKEL (reference sequence). J was trimmed by 7 bases and V by 4 bases; bases with no gene match: 6. CDR3 region: CASSLMGTVEAFF. The CDR3 nucleotides read TGTGCCAGCAGCCTCATGGGGACAGTTGAAGCTTTCTTT.

This chain uses TRBV24-1 with TRBJ2-1; possible D gene TRBD2, 6 bases. Trimming took off 9 bases at V and 4 bases at J, with 15 bases between the two ends. The CDR3 has 14 residues. The germline V gene encodes CDR1 KGHDR and CDR2 SFDVKD. The CDR3 DNA reads as TGTGCCACCGCCCGCGGGGACGAATACAATGAGCAGTTCTTC. Amino acid sequence: CATARGDEYNEQFF.

The chain couples TRBV3-1 (or the pseudogene TRBV3-2) to TRBJ2-3; 12 bases match TRBD2. Germline values: CDR1 LGHDT, CDR2 YNNKEL (reference sequence). Unmatched junction bases numbered 6, after V lost 4 bases and J lost 10 bases. CDR3 size: 14 residues. CDR3 amino acids: CASSPRTSGTAQYF. The CDR3 DNA reads TGTGCCAGCAGCCCCCGGACTAGCGGGACAGCGCAGTATTTT.

Many counts were recorded for this clone. This chain links TRBV28 with TRBJ1-4; 9 positions agree with TRBD1. Trimming took 5 bases from V and 7 from J; bases not matched to a gene: 8. Germline lookup yields CDR1 MDHEN and CDR2 SYDVKM. The CDR3 has 15 residues. DNA of the CDR3: TGTGCCAGCAGTCCAACGACAGGGGGAGTTGAAAAACTGTTTTTT. It encodes CASSPTTGGVEKLFF.

V and J are TRBV7-8 and TRBJ1-5, with TRBD1 identical over 9 bases. The CDR3 covers 15 residues. V was clipped by 5 bases and J by 7 bases; unmatched bases: 9. Germline-derived CDR1 and CDR2 are SGHVS and FQNEAQ. Here the CDR3 reads CASSPGQGRRQPQHF. CDR3 DNA sequence: TGTGCCAGCAGCCCCGGACAGGGGAGGAGGCAGCCCCAGCATTTT.

The table lists this clone with a count of one. The genes are TRBV18 and TRBJ2-7, with TRBD2 matching over 13 bases. CDR1 and CDR2 from the germline V gene are KGHSH and LQKENI. The CDR3 contains 16 residues. With 3 bases clipped from V and 4 bases from J, the junction kept 6 bases outside the gene matches. CDR3 in amino acids: CASSPGTSGIRYEQYF. The CDR3 DNA is TGTGCCAGCTCACCCGGGACTAGCGGGATAAGGTACGAGCAGTACTTC.

Comments on this clone: The same CDR3 is also encoded by other DNA sequences in this sample. The V gene is TRBV2, the J gene TRBJ2-2; TRBD2 agrees at 7 bases. Germline CDR1 SNHLY, CDR2 FYNNEI. The length of the CDR3 is 14 residues. Trimming cost V 3 bases and J 6 bases; bases outside gene matches: 4. The CDR3, as DNA: TGTGCCAGCAGTGAGGTTCGGGGGGCCGGGGAGCTGTTTTTT. It codes for CASSEVRGAGELFF.

This clone was recorded a few times. The CDR3 nucleotides are TGTGCCAGCAGTCATGACAGAGCCTACGAGCAGTACTTC. Protein: CASSHDRAYEQYF. The V call is TRBV5-4, the J call TRBJ2-7; D might be TRBD1 (5 bases). The CDR3 length is 13 residues. V lost 5 bases to trimming and J lost 2 bases, with 11 bases between them. The germline V gene encodes CDR1 SGHNT and CDR2 YYREEE (reference sequence).

The chain links TRBV6-2 or TRBV6-3 to TRBJ1-2, with 8 bases identical to TRBD1. The CDR3 length is 16 residues. V trimming: 0 bases; J trimming: 3 bases; junction bases outside the gene matches: 6. Germline CDR1 is MNHEY and CDR2 is SVGEGT. The CDR3 loop is CASSYSTQGADYGYTF. The CDR3 DNA reads TGTGCCAGCAGTTACTCTACGCAGGGGGCGGACTATGGCTACACCTTC.

The chain recombines TRBV29-1 with TRBJ1-5, with a weak D call TRBD1 (6 bases). Looked up from germline, CDR1 is SQVTM and CDR2 is ANQGSEA. Between the trimmed V and J ends, which lost 3 bases and 2 bases, there was a span of 14 bases. The CDR3 runs 15 residues. The DNA for the CDR3 is TGCAGCGTTGAGGGAGACAGGAGAGGCAATCAGCCCCAGCATTTT. Translated, it gives CSVEGDRRGNQPQHF.

This chain uses TRBV6-6 with TRBJ2-4, with D tentatively TRBD1 (6 bases). The CDR3 has 15 residues. Germline V gene data show CDR1 as MNHNY and CDR2 as SVGAGI (reference sequence). Trimming removed 0 bases at V and 3 bases at J, with 9 bases between. The CDR3 region is CASSYSRGGKNIQYF. Here the CDR3 DNA reads TGTGCCAGCAGTTACTCGAGAGGGGGCAAAAACATTCAGTACTTC.

The V and J genes are TRBV5-1 and TRBJ2-1; TRBD2 matches 7 bases. CDR1 is SGHRS, CDR2 YFSETQ, per germline. Unmatched junction bases numbered 16, after V lost 0 bases and J lost 10 bases. The CDR3 has 17 amino acids. The CDR3: CASSLAVGRERLREQFF. CDR3 bases: TGCGCCAGCAGCTTGGCGGTGGGGCGGGAGCGCCTCCGGGAGCAGTTCTTC.

This clone has just a few counts. This sequence joins TRBV6-2 or TRBV6-3 and TRBJ2-3; 8 nucleotides match TRBD2. Trimming took 0 bases from V and 5 from J; bases not matched to a gene: 1. Germline V gene sequence: CDR1 MNHEY, CDR2 SVGEGT. The CDR3 covers 14 residues. The DNA of the CDR3 is TGTGCCAGCAGTTACTCGAGCGGGAGAGATACGCAGTATTTT. It yields the protein CASSYSSGRDTQYF.

The rearrangement links TRBV20-1 to TRBJ2-1, with D hard to call. Trimming took 4 bases from V and 7 from J, leaving 5 bases between them. Germline V lookup: CDR1 DFQATT, CDR2 SNEGSKA (reference sequence). CDR3 length: 10 residues. The CDR3 loop is CSATVNEQFF. The CDR3 DNA sequence: TGCAGTGCTACCGTAAATGAGCAGTTCTTC.

This clone was counted once. J is TRBJ2-6 and V is TRBV3-1 (or the pseudogene TRBV3-2); possible D gene TRBD1, 6 bases. The CDR3 contains 15 residues. Germline CDR1 LGHDT, CDR2 YNNKEL (reference sequence). V shed 6 bases and J shed 3 bases, with 12 bases lying between them. The DNA of the CDR3 is TGTGCCAGCAGTGATAACAGGGTTGGGGCCAACGTCCTGACTTTC. This gives the protein CASSDNRVGANVLTF.

The V call is TRBV7-9, the J call TRBJ1-3; D not resolved. CDR1 and CDR2 (germline): SEHNR, FQNEAQ (reference sequence). The CDR3 spans 14 residues. CDR3 region: CALEKREYGNTIYF. The CDR3 DNA sequence: TGTGCACTGGAGAAGAGGGAGTACGGAAACACCATATATTTT.

This sequence joins TRBV7-2 and TRBJ1-5; D unclear. Germline V CDR1 and CDR2: SGHTA, FQGNSA. The CDR3 contains 14 residues. Trimming pared 3 bases from V and 5 bases from J, leaving 11 bases between. For the CDR3, the DNA is TGTGCCAGCAGCTTTTTTACAGCCGATCAGCCCCAGCATTTT. This codes for CASSFFTADQPQHF. Full variable domain (remainder filled in from reference TRBV7-2 and TRBJ1-5): GAGVSQSPSNKVTEKGKDVELRCDPISGHTALYWYRQSLGQGLEFLIYFQGNSAPDKSGLPSDRFSAERTGGSVSTLTIQRTQQEDSAVYLCASSFFTADQPQHFGDGTRLSIL.

The chain employs TRBV6-2 or TRBV6-3 and TRBJ1-5, with 9 positions matching TRBD1. The CDR3 has 15 residues. Germline assignment: CDR1 MNHEY and CDR2 SVGEGT. The trim removed 6 bases at V and 5 bases at J, leaving 8 bases unmatched. Written as DNA, the CDR3 is TGTGCCAGCAGCCTTGACAGGGGGGGGCATCAGCCCCAGCATTTT. It yields the protein CASSLDRGGHQPQHF.

The V call is TRBV10-3, the J call TRBJ1-1; TRBD1 matches at 7 bases. Germline V gives CDR1 ENHRY, CDR2 SYGVKD. The V segment lost 4 bases and the J segment 5 bases; nucleotides outside the gene matches: 4. This CDR3 has 13 amino acids. The chain's CDR3 is CAISVPGGTEAFF. The CDR3 DNA reads as TGTGCCATCAGTGTCCCAGGGGGGACTGAAGCTTTCTTT.

The chain has TRBV7-3 and TRBJ2-5; D call uncertain. Per the germline V gene, CDR1 is SGHTA and CDR2 is FQGTGA. V was cut by 5 bases and J by 3 bases, with 13 bases left in between. The CDR3 length is 14 residues. The CDR3 sequence is CASSPSGVEETQYF. As DNA, the CDR3 is TGTGCCAGCAGCCCTTCCGGAGTAGAAGAGACCCAGTACTTC.

The chain links TRBV5-1 to TRBJ1-4; 9 bases match TRBD1. The CDR3 has 15 residues. Trimming took 0 bases from V and 6 from J; bases not matched to a gene: 3. From germline, CDR1 is SGHRS and CDR2 YFSETQ. The CDR3 region has the DNA TGCGCCAGCAGCTTGGCGGGACAGGGACATGAAAAACTGTTTTTT. Amino acids: CASSLAGQGHEKLFF.

On this clone: Other DNA sequences in the same sample also yield this CDR3. V is TRBV9 and J is TRBJ2-7; 7 bases fit TRBD2. The CDR3 extends over 16 amino acids. Germline V gene data show CDR1 as SGDLS and CDR2 as YYNGEE. The V gene end was trimmed by 0 bases and the J gene end by 2 bases; junction bases not matched to a gene: 8. CDR3 in DNA: TGTGCCAGCAGCGTAGTGGCTAGCGGAGCCCCCTACGAGCAGTACTTC. As protein: CASSVVASGAPYEQYF.

This clone was detected a few times. This chain uses TRBV5-1 with TRBJ1-1; 9 nucleotides align to TRBD1. The V gene end was trimmed by 4 bases and the J gene end by 1 base; junction bases not matched to a gene: 2. Germline CDR1 SGHRS, CDR2 YFSETQ. This CDR3 is built from 14 residues. The CDR3: CASSPGQGNTEAFF. The CDR3 DNA sequence: TGCGCCAGCAGCCCGGGACAGGGGAACACTGAAGCTTTCTTT.